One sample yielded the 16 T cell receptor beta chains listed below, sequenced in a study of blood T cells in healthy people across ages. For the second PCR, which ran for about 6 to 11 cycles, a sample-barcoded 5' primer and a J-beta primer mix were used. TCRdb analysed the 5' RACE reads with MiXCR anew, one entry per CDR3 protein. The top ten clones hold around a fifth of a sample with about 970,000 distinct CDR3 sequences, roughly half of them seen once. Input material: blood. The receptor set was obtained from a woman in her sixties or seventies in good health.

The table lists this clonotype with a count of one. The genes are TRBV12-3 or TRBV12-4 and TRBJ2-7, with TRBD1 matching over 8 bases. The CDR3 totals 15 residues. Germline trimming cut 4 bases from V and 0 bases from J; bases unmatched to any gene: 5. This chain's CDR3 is CASSSPTGVSYEQYF. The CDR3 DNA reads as TGTGCCAGCAGTTCCCCGACAGGGGTCTCCTACGAGCAGTACTTC.

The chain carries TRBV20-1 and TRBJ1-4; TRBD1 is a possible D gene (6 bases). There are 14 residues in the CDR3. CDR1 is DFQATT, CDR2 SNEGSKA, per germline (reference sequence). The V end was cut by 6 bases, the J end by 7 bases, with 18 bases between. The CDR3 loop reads CSAVNRALGEKLFF. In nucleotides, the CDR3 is TGCAGTGCGGTTAACAGGGCCCTCGGTGAAAAACTGTTTTTT.

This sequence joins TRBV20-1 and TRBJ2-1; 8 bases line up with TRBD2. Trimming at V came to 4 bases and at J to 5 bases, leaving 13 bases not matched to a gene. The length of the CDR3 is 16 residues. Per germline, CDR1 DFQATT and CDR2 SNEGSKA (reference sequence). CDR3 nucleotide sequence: TGCAGTGCTAACAGCGGGGGTGTCATTATTAACAATGAGCAGTTCTTC. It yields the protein CSANSGGVIINNEQFF.

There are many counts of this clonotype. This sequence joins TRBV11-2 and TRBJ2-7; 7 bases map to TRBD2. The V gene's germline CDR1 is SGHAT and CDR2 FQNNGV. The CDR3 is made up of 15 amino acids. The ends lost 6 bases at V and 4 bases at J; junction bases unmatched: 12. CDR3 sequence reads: CASSTRLKRDYEQYF. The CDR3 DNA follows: TGTGCCAGCAGTACCCGGTTGAAGCGGGATTACGAGCAGTACTTC.

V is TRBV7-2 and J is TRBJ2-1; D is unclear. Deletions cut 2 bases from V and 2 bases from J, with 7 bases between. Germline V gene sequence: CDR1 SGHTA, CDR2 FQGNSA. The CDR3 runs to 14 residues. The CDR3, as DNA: TGTGCCAGCAGCTTAATGGTAACCTACAATGAGCAGTTCTTC. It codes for CASSLMVTYNEQFF. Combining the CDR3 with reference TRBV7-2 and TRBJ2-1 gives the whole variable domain GAGVSQSPSNKVTEKGKDVELRCDPISGHTALYWYRQSLGQGLEFLIYFQGNSAPDKSGLPSDRFSAERTGGSVSTLTIQRTQQEDSAVYLCASSLMVTYNEQFFGPGTRLTVL.

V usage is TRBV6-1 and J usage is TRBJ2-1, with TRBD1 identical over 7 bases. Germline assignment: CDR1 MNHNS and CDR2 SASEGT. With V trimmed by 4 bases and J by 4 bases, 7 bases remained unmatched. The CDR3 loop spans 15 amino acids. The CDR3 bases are TGTGCCAGCAGTGCCACACAGACAGGGTACAATGAGCAGTTCTTC. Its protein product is CASSATQTGYNEQFF.

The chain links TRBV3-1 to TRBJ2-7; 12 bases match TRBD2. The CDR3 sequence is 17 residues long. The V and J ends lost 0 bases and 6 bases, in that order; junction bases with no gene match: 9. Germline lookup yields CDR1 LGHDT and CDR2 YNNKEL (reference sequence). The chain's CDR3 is CASSQDIGGLAGSEQYF. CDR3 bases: TGTGCCAGCAGCCAAGATATTGGTGGACTAGCGGGATCCGAGCAGTACTTC.

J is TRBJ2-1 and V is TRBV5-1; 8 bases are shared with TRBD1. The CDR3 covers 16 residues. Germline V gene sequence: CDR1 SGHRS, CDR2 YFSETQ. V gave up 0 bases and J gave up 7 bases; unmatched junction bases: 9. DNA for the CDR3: TGCGCCAGCAGCTTGGTTGGGCAGGGGGCTAGGAATGAGCAGTTCTTC. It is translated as CASSLVGQGARNEQFF.

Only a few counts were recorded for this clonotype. The CDR3 sequence is CASSLAGTNLGGETQYF. CDR3 sequence (DNA): TGTGCCAGCAGCTTAGCTGGGACCAATCTTGGAGGGGAGACCCAGTACTTC. The chain combines TRBV7-2 with TRBJ2-5; weak D call: TRBD2 (6 bases). There are 17 residues in the CDR3. Germline CDR1 SGHTA, CDR2 FQGNSA. V shed 0 bases and J shed 5 bases, with 19 bases lying between them.

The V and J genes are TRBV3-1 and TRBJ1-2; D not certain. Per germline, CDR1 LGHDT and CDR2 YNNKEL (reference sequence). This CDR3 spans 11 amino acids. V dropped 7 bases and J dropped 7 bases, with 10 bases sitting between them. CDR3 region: CASNGGCGYTF. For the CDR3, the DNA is TGTGCCAGCAACGGCGGGTGTGGCTACACCTTC. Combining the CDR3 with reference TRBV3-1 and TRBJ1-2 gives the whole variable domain DTAVSQTPKYLVTQMGNDKSIKCEQNLGHDTMYWYKQDSKKFLKIMFSYNNKELIINETVPNRFSPKSPDKAHLNLHINSLELGDSAVYFCASNGGCGYTFGSGTRLTVV.

The CDR3 reads CASSRVTSGHNEQFF. CDR3 coding DNA: TGCGCCAGCAGCCGGGTCACTAGCGGGCACAATGAGCAGTTCTTC. The chain carries TRBV4-3 and TRBJ2-1; 9 positions match TRBD2. V dropped 4 bases and J dropped 5; count of bases not matched to a gene: 6. Per the germline V gene, CDR1 is LGHNA and CDR2 is YSLEER. This CDR3 region has 15 residues.

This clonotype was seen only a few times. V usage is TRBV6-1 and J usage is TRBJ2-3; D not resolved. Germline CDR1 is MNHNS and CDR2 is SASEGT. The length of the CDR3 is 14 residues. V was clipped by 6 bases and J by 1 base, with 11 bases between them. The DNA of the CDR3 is TGTGCCAGCAGGCTCGACTGGGGCACAGATACGCAGTATTTT. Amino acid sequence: CASRLDWGTDTQYF.

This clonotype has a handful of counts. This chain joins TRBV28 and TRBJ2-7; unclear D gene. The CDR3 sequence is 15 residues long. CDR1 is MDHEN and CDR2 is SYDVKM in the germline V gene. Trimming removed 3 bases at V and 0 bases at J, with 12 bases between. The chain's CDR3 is CASSFSTSGSYEQYF. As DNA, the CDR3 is TGTGCCAGCAGTTTTTCGACGTCGGGCTCCTACGAGCAGTACTTC. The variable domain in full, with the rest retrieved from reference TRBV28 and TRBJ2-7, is DVKVTQSSRYLVKRTGEKVFLECVQDMDHENMFWYRQDPGLGLRLIYFSYDVKMKEKGDIPEGYSVSREKKERFSLILESASTNQTSMYLCASSFSTSGSYEQYFGPGTRLTVT.

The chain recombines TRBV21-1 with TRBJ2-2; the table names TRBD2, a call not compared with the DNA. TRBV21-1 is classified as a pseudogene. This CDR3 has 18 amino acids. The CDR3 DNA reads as TGTGCCAGCAGCCCCTCGGGACTAGCGGGAGGTGGCACCGGGGAGCTGTTTTTT. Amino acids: CASSPSGLAGGGTGELFF.

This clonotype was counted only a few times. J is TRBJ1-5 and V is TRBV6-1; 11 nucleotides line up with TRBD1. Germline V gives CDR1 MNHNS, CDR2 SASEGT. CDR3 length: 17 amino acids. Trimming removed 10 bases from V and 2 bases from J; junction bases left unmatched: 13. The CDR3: CATQGTGGYPGNQPQHF. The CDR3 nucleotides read TGTGCCACCCAAGGGACAGGGGGTTATCCAGGCAATCAGCCCCAGCATTTT.

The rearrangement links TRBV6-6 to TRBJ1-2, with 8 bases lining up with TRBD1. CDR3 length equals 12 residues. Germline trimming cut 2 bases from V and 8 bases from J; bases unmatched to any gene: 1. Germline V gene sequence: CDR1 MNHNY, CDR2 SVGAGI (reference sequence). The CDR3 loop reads CASSYGDRGYTF. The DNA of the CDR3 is TGTGCCAGCAGTTACGGGGACAGGGGCTACACCTTC.